The 5 T cell receptor beta chains listed next were all sequenced from one sample in a study of regulatory T cells in long-lasting Graves disease. Regarding time point: newly diagnosed GD, antithyroid drugs for less than 3 months. RNA from PBMCs was the source of the TCR library. iRepertoire HTBI primers and Arm-PCR of CDR3 regions built TCR beta libraries. TCRdb reanalysed the multiplex PCR reads using MiXCR and keeps one entry per CDR3 protein. The sample comprises roughly 400,000 distinct CDR3 sequences, 15% of which are singletons, and about 8.2% rests with the top ten. These same records also appear under a second study, on T cells in Graves' hyperthyroidism and ophthalmopathy.

The starting material was peripheral blood mononuclear cells (PBMCs), obtained at new diagnosis, from a patient treated with antithyroid drugs. The receptor set was obtained from a woman in her thirties or forties with Graves disease.

The chain carries TRBV27 and TRBJ1-5; D ambiguous. The CDR3 length is 15 residues. From germline, CDR1 is MNHEY and CDR2 SMNVEV (reference sequence). Trimming took off 3 bases at V and 0 bases at J, with 9 bases between the two ends. CDR3 loop: CASSFGGYSNQPQHF. CDR3 nucleotides: TGTGCCAGCAGTTTTGGCGGGTATAGCAATCAGCCCCAGCATTTT.

The V call is TRBV15, the J call TRBJ2-3, with D perhaps TRBD1 (5 bases). Trimming took off 1 base at V and 2 bases at J, with 13 bases between the two ends. CDR3 length: 16 residues. Germline values: CDR1 LNHNV, CDR2 YYDKDF (reference sequence). The CDR3 region is CATSRGRVSVTDTQYF. The CDR3 coding sequence is TGTGCCACCAGCAGAGGCAGGGTTTCCGTCACAGATACGCAGTATTTT.

This clonotype was found many times. The rearrangement uses TRBV20-1 and TRBJ1-1, with D perhaps TRBD1 (5 bases). The CDR3 loop spans 14 amino acids. Trimming took off 1 base at V and 6 bases at J, with 15 bases between the two ends. The germline V gene encodes CDR1 DFQATT and CDR2 SNEGSKA (reference sequence). The CDR3 DNA reads as TGCAGTGCTAGAGTAGATGAGGGCAGGGCTGAAGCTTTCTTT. Its protein is CSARVDEGRAEAFF.

This clonotype appeared many times. CDR3 bases: TGTGCCAGCAGCCCGAGGACAAGTGGGGAGACCCAGTACTTC. This sequence encodes CASSPRTSGETQYF. The J gene is TRBJ2-5, the V gene TRBV11-2; tentative D call: TRBD1 (5 bases). V shed 5 bases and J shed 5 bases, with 15 bases lying between them. This CDR3 comprises 14 residues. CDR1 and CDR2 from the germline V gene are SGHAT and FQNNGV.

Only a few counts were recorded for this clonotype. In nucleotides, the CDR3 is TGTGCCAGCAGCTTAGTTCTAGCGGGAGTGGATACGCAGTATTTT. This codes for CASSLVLAGVDTQYF. This sequence joins TRBV7-9 and TRBJ2-3; TRBD2 aligns across 10 bases. This CDR3 is 15 amino acids long. V was clipped by 1 base and J by 6 bases; unmatched bases: 4. Germline V gene lookup returns CDR1 SEHNR and CDR2 FQNEAQ (reference sequence).